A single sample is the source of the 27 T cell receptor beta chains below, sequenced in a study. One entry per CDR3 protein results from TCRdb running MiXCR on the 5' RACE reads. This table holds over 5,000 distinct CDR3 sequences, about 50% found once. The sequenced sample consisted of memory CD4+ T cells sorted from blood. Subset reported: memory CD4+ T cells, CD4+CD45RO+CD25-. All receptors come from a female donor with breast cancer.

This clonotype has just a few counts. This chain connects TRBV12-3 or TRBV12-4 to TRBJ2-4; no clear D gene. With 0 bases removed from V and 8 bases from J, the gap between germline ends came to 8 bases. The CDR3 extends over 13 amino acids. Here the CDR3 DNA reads TGTGCCAGCAGTTTAGCAACACCGGACATTCAGTACTTC. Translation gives CASSLATPDIQYF.

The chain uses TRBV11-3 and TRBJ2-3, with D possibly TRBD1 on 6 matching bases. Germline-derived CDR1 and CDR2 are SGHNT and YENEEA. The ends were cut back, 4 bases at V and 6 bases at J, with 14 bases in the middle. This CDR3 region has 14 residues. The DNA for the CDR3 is TGTGCCAGCAGCTCCCCGAGCACAGGGGATACGCAGTATTTT. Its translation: CASSSPSTGDTQYF. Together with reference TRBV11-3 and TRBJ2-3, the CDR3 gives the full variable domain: EAGVVQSPRYKIIEKKQPVAFWCNPISGHNTLYWYLQNLGQGPELLIRYENEEAVDDSQLPKDRFSAERLKGVDSTLKIQPAELGDSAVYLCASSSPSTGDTQYFGPGTRLTVL.

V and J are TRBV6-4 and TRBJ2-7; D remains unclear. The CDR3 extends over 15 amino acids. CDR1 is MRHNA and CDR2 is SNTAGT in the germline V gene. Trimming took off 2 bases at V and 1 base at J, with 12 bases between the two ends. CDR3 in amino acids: CASSDVFGISYEQYF. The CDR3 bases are TGTGCCAGCAGTGACGTTTTTGGGATATCCTACGAGCAGTACTTC.

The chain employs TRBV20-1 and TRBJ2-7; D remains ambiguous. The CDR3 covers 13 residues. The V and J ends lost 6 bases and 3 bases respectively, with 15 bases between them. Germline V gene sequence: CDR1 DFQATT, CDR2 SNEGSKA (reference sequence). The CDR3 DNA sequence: TGCAGTGCGCCTCTCTCCGGGTACTACGAGCAGTACTTC. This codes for CSAPLSGYYEQYF.

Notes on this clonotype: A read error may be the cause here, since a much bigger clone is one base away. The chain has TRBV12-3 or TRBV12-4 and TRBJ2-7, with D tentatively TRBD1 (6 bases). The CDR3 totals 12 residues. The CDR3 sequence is CAGSPDSHEGYF. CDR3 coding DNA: TGTGCCGGCAGCCCGGACAGCCACGAGGGGTACTTC.

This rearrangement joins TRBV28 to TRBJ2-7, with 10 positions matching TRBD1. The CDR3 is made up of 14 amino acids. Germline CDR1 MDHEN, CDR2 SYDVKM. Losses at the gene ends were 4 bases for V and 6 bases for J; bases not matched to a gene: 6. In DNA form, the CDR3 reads TGTGCCAGCAGTTCCCGGGACAGGGGTCTCGAGCAGTACTTC. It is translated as CASSSRDRGLEQYF.

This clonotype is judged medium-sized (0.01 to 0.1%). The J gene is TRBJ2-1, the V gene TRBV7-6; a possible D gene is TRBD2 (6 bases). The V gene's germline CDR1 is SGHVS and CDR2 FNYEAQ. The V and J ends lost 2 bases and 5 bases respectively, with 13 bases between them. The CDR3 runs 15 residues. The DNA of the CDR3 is TGTGCCAGCAGCTTAACGGTTGGCGGGGACAATGAGCAGTTCTTC. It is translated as CASSLTVGGDNEQFF.

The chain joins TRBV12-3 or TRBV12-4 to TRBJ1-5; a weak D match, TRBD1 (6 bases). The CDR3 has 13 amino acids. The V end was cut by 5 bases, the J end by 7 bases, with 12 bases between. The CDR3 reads CASSPYRDQPQHF. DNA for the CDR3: TGTGCCAGCAGTCCTTACAGGGACCAGCCCCAGCATTTT.

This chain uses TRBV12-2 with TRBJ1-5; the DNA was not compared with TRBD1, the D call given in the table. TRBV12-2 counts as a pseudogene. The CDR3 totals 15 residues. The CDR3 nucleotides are TGTGCAAGTCGCTTATCGGCACAGGGTAATCAGCCCCAGCATTTT. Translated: CASRLSAQGNQPQHF.

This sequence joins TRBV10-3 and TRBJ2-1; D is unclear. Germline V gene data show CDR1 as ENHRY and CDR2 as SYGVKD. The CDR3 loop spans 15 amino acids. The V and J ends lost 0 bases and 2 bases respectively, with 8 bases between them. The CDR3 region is CAISESTGPYNEQFF. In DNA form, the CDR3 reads TGTGCCATCAGTGAGTCTACGGGTCCCTACAATGAGCAGTTCTTC.

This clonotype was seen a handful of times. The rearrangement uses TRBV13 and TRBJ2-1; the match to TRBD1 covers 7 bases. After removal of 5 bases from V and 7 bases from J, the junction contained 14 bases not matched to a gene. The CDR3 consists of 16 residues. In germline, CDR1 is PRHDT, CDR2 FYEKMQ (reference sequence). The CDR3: CASSPRGRGLRNEQFF. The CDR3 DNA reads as TGTGCCAGCAGCCCGAGGGGCAGGGGGTTACGGAATGAGCAGTTCTTC.

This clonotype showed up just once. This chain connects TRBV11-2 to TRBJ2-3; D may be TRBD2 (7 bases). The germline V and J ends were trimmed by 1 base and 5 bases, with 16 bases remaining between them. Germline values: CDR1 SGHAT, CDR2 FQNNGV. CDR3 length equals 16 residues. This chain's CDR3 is CASSLVRGAYLDTQYF. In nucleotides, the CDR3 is TGTGCCAGCAGCTTAGTTCGGGGGGCATACTTAGATACGCAGTATTTT.

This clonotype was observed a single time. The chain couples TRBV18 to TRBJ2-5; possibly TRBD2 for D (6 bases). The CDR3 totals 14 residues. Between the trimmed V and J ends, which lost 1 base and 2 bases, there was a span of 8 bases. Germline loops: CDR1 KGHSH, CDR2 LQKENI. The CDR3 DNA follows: TGTGCCAGCTCACCACAGGCGGGACAAGAGACCCAGTACTTC. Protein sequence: CASSPQAGQETQYF.

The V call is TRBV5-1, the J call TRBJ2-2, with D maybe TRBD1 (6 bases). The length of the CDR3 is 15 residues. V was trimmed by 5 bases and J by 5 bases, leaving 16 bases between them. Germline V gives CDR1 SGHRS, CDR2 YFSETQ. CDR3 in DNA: TGCGCCAGCAGGAGATCAGGGGAGTATACCGGGGAGCTGTTTTTT. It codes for CASRRSGEYTGELFF.

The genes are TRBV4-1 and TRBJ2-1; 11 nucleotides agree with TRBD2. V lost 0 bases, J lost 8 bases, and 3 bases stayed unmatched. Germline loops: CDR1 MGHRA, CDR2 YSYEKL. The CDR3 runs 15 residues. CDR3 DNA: TGCGCCAGCAGCCAAGAGGGTAGCGGGGGGGATGAGCAGTTCTTC. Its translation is CASSQEGSGGDEQFF.

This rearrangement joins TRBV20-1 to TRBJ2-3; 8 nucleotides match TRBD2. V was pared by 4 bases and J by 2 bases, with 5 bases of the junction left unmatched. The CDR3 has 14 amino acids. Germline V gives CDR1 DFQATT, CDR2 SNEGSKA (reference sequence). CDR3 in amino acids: CSANVAGLTDTQYF. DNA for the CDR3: TGCAGTGCTAATGTAGCGGGACTCACAGATACGCAGTATTTT.

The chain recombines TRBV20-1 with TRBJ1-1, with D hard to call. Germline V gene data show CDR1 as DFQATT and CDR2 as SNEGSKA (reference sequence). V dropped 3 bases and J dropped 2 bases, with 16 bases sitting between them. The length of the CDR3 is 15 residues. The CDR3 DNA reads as TGCAGTGCTAGCCGAACAGCTTACCAAAACACTGAAGCTTTCTTT. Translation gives CSASRTAYQNTEAFF.

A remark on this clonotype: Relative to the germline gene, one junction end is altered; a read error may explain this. The DNA of the CDR3 is TGCGCCAGCAGTAGTAAGCGGGATTTCTCCTACAATGAGCAGTCCTTC. This translates into CASSSKRDFSYNEQSF. V usage is TRBV5-1 and J usage is TRBJ2-1; 7 positions match TRBD2. Germline loops: CDR1 SGHRS, CDR2 YFSETQ. This CDR3 contains 16 residues.

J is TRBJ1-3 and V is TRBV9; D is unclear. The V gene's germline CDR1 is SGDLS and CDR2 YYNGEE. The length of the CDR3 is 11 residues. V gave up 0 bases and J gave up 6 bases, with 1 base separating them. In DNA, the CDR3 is TGTGCCAGCAGCGTAGTAAACACCATATATTTT. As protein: CASSVVNTIYF.

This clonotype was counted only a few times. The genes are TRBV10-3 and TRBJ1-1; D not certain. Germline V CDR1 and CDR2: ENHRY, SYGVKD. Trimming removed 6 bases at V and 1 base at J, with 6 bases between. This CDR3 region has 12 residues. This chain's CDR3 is CAIRDPNTEAFF. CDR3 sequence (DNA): TGTGCCATCAGGGACCCGAACACTGAAGCTTTCTTT.

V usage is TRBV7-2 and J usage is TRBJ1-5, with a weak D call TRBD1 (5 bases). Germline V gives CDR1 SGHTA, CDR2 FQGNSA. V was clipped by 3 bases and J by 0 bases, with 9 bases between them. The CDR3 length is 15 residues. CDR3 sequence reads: CASSLLGLSNQPQHF. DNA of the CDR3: TGTGCCAGCAGCTTGTTGGGACTTAGCAATCAGCCCCAGCATTTT.

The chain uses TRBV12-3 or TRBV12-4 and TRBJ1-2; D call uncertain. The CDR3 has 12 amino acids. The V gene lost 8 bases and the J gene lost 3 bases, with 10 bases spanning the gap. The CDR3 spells CASGEAYYGYTF. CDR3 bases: TGTGCCAGCGGGGAGGCGTACTATGGCTACACCTTC.

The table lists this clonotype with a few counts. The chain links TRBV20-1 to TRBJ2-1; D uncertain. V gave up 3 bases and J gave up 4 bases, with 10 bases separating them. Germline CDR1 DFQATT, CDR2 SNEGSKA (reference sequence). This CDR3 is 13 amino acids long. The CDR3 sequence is CSASTDPYNEQFF. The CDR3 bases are TGCAGTGCTAGCACAGACCCTTACAATGAGCAGTTCTTC.

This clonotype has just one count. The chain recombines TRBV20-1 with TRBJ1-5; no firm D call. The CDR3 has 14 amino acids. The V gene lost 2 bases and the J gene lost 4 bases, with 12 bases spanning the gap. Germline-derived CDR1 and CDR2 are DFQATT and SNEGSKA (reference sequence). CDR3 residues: CSARSGLRNQPQHF. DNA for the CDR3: TGCAGTGCTAGAAGCGGTCTGAGGAATCAGCCCCAGCATTTT.

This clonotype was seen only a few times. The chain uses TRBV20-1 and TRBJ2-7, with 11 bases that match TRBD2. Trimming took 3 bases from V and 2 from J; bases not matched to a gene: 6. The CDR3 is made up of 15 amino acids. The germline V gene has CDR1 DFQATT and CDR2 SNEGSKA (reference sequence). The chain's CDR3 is CSASRLAGQTYEQYF. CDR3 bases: TGCAGTGCTAGTCGACTAGCGGGACAGACCTACGAGCAGTACTTC.

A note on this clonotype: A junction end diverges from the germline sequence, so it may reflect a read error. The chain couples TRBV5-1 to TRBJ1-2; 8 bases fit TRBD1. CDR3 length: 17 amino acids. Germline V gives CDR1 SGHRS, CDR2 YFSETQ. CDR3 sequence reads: CATSPGAGGDNNYGYTF. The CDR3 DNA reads TGCGCCACCAGCCCGGGGGCAGGGGGCGACAATAACTATGGCTACACCTTC.

DNA for the CDR3: TGTGCCAGCAGAATACAAGAGACCCAGTACTTC. This sequence encodes CASRIQETQYF. The rearrangement uses TRBV7-6 and TRBJ2-5, with D unresolved. Germline CDR1 SGHVS, CDR2 FNYEAQ. The CDR3 extends over 11 amino acids. Trimming removed 6 bases at V and 2 bases at J, with 4 bases between.